Below, one T cell receptor (beta chain) is given with its context. Germline V gene data show CDR1 as SGHVS and CDR2 as FNYEAQ. This CDR3 spans 13 amino acids. Trimming left V 5 bases short and J 6 bases short, with 8 bases between. The sample is drawn from a study of graft-versus-host responses after intestinal transplantation. Study-level background: Recipients uniformly received anti-thymocyte globulin induction, followed by tacrolimus and steroids for roughly 3 years.

Measured with immunoSEQ multiplex PCR; TCRdb has only the in-frame clones, and not every one. This table holds tens of thousands of clones, 70% to 90% found once. Material: PBMCs, obtained 26 days after transplant. This clonotype originated in a human patient who received an intestinal transplant, so some T cells may come from the graft donor. The chain combines TRBV7-6 with TRBJ1-6; D is unresolved. The CDR3 coding sequence is TGTGCCAGCAGCCCTATGAGTAATTCACCCCTCCACTTT. Protein: CASSPMSNSPLHF.